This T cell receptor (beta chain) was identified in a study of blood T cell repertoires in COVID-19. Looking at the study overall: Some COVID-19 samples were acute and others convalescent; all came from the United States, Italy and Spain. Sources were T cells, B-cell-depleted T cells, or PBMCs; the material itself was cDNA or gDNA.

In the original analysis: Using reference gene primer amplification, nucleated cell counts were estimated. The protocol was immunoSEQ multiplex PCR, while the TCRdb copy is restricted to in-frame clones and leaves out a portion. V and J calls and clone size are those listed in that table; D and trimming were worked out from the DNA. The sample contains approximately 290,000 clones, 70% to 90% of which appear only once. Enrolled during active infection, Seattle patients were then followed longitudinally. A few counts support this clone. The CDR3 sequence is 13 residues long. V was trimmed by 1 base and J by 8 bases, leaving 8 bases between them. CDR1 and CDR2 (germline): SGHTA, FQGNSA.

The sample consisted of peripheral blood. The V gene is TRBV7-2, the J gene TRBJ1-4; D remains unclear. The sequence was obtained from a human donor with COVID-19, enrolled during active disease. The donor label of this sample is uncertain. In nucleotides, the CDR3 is TGTGCCAGCAGCTTAGGAACGGAGGAAAAACTGTTTTTT. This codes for CASSLGTEEKLFF. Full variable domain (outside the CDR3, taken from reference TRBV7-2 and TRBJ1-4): GAGVSQSPSNKVTEKGKDVELRCDPISGHTALYWYRQSLGQGLEFLIYFQGNSAPDKSGLPSDRFSAERTGGSVSTLTIQRTQQEDSAVYLCASSLGTEEKLFFGSGTQLSVL.